Below are 13 T cell receptor beta chains sequenced from a single sample in a study of yellow fever vaccine responses in identical twins. TCRdb reanalysed the RT-PCR reads using MiXCR and keeps one entry per CDR3 protein. Of under 8,500 distinct CDR3 sequences detected, about 86% appear once; the ten largest clones hold about 1.2%. The source was T cells from blood (PBMCs), unsorted or a sorted subset (not recorded which), collected before or after yellow fever vaccination (not recorded which). Receptor source: a woman aged 18-29 years who received the yellow fever vaccine.

This clonotype was seen a few times. The V call is TRBV29-1, the J call TRBJ2-1; 10 bases agree with TRBD2. Germline assignment: CDR1 SQVTM and CDR2 ANQGSEA. Trimming took 4 bases from V and 0 from J; bases not matched to a gene: 0. The CDR3 runs 14 residues. The CDR3: CSVASGSSYNEQFF. CDR3 nucleotide sequence: TGCAGCGTTGCTAGCGGGAGCTCCTACAATGAGCAGTTCTTC.

The DNA of the CDR3 is TGTGCCAGCAGTTATGTGCTAGCGGGAGTCGAGCAGTACTTC. Protein product: CASSYVLAGVEQYF. The rearrangement links TRBV6-5 to TRBJ2-7; the match to TRBD2 covers 10 bases. The CDR3 loop spans 14 amino acids. J gave up 6 bases and V 3 bases, and 5 bases lay outside the gene matches. CDR1 MNHEY and CDR2 SVGAGI come from the germline V gene.

The rearrangement links TRBV7-9 to TRBJ2-7; 9 nucleotides agree with TRBD2. Germline CDR1 and CDR2: SEHNR and FQNEAQ (reference sequence). The CDR3 sequence is 15 residues long. The trim removed 0 bases at V and 5 bases at J, leaving 5 bases unmatched. CDR3 loop: CASSLASGSTDEQYF. The CDR3 nucleotides are TGTGCCAGCAGCTTAGCTAGCGGGAGTACCGACGAGCAGTACTTC.

J is TRBJ1-5 and V is TRBV2; possibly TRBD1 for D (6 bases). Per the germline V gene, CDR1 is SNHLY and CDR2 is FYNNEI. The CDR3 length is 16 residues. V shed 3 bases and J shed 1 base, with 13 bases lying between them. CDR3 loop: CASSDLTGSSNQPQHF. The CDR3, as DNA: TGTGCCAGCAGTGATCTAACAGGGAGCAGCAATCAGCCCCAGCATTTT.

The genes are TRBV18 and TRBJ1-6; D gene uncertain. V was pared by 3 bases and J by 6 bases, with 15 bases between. The CDR3 sequence is 16 residues long. The germline CDR1 and CDR2 sequences are KGHSH and LQKENI. CDR3 in DNA: TGTGCCAGCTCACCCATGGGGAACAGCCTTAATTCACCCCTCCACTTT. Translated, it gives CASSPMGNSLNSPLHF.

This chain connects TRBV7-9 to TRBJ2-5; D gene unclear. The germline V gene encodes CDR1 SEHNR and CDR2 FQNEAQ (reference sequence). CDR3 length: 15 amino acids. The germline V and J ends were trimmed by 1 base and 2 bases, with 11 bases remaining between them. DNA of the CDR3: TGTGCCAGCAGCTTAGGGGCAGCCGAGCAAGAGACCCAGTACTTC. Translated: CASSLGAAEQETQYF.

The rearrangement uses TRBV9 and TRBJ2-1; 7 bases match TRBD2. Losses at the gene ends were 3 bases for V and 2 bases for J; bases not matched to a gene: 5. Germline V gene lookup returns CDR1 SGDLS and CDR2 YYNGEE. This CDR3 is built from 15 residues. This chain's CDR3 is CASSGVGGAYNEQFF. For the CDR3, the DNA is TGTGCCAGCAGCGGCGTTGGGGGGGCCTACAATGAGCAGTTCTTC.

This clonotype was picked up one time. The V and J genes are TRBV2 and TRBJ2-2; TRBD1 agrees at 10 bases. Germline lookup yields CDR1 SNHLY and CDR2 FYNNEI. The CDR3 loop spans 13 amino acids. The trim removed 7 bases at V and 6 bases at J, leaving 2 bases unmatched. CDR3 sequence (DNA): TGTGCCAGCAATGGACAGGGGGCCGGGGAGCTGTTTTTT. Its protein product is CASNGQGAGELFF. Complete variable domain (other parts from reference TRBV2 and TRBJ2-2): EPEVTQTPSHQVTQMGQEVILRCVPISNHLYFYWYRQILGQKVEFLVSFYNNEISEKSEIFDDQFSVERPDGSNFTLKIRSTKLEDSAMYFCASNGQGAGELFFGEGSRLTVL.

This clonotype showed up just once. The V and J genes are TRBV2 and TRBJ2-6, with 8 bases matching TRBD2. CDR1 is SNHLY, CDR2 FYNNEI, per germline. V shed 6 bases and J 1 base; nucleotides not matched to a gene: 5. The CDR3 runs to 16 residues. The CDR3 coding sequence is TGTGCCAGCAGCGCAGCGGGGGTTTCTGGGGCCAACGTCCTGACTTTC. Translation: CASSAAGVSGANVLTF.

This chain connects TRBV6-1 to TRBJ2-5; the match to TRBD1 covers 9 bases. The CDR3 contains 15 residues. CDR1 is MNHNS and CDR2 is SASEGT in the germline V gene. The ends lost 7 bases at V and 3 bases at J; junction bases unmatched: 9. DNA of the CDR3: TGTGCCAGCACCCGACCGGGACAGGGTGAAGAGACCCAGTACTTC. It yields the protein CASTRPGQGEETQYF.

In this sample, this clonotype turned up a few times. The chain is built from TRBV6-1 and TRBJ1-2, with 7 bases matching TRBD1. The V and J ends lost 6 bases and 8 bases, in that order; junction bases with no gene match: 9. The CDR3 extends over 13 amino acids. Germline V gene data show CDR1 as MNHNS and CDR2 as SASEGT. The CDR3 region has the DNA TGTGCCAGCAGCTTGACAGGGCTGAGGGGCTACACCTTC. Translating it yields CASSLTGLRGYTF.

On this clonotype: An end of the junction differs from the germline gene, which may be a read error. The chain recombines TRBV14 with TRBJ2-4; the match to TRBD2 covers 9 bases. This CDR3 is built from 20 residues. The germline gives CDR1 SGHDN, CDR2 FVKESK. The CDR3 is CASSQDWLAGRLLAKNIQYF. The CDR3 coding sequence is TGCGCCAGCAGCCAAGATTGGCTAGCGGGACGATTACTAGCCAAAAACATTCAGTACTTC.

The chain employs TRBV10-3 and TRBJ1-1, with D unclear. The CDR3 is 14 amino acids. V shed 0 bases and J shed 5 bases, with 10 bases lying between them. The germline V gene encodes CDR1 ENHRY and CDR2 SYGVKD. The CDR3 bases are TGTGCCATCAGTGAGTCCGAGGAGGGAACTGAAGCTTTCTTT. Translated: CAISESEEGTEAFF.